These 25 T cell receptor beta chains came from one sample sequenced in a study of blood T cell repertoires in COVID-19 (TCRdb year 2020). To prepare the library, the immunoSEQ multiplex PCR assay was applied. The table comes from immuneACCESS by way of TCRdb, which keeps in-frame sequences with V and J called. Part of the clones is missing from these tables; in studies checked, under half for an unresolved V gene and the rest for unknown reasons. This sample comprises a few hundred thousand clones, 86% of them detected only once. The ten largest clones take up approximately 3% of the sample. Sequenced: PBMCs or T cells enriched from blood (not recorded which). The origin of the receptors is a woman in her forties or fifties in a cohort exposed to, infected with or recovered from COVID-19 (not recorded which).

The genes are TRBV3-1 (or the pseudogene TRBV3-2) and TRBJ1-6; no clear D gene. Germline lookup yields CDR1 LGHDT and CDR2 YNNKEL (reference sequence). Trimming took 2 bases from V and 3 from J, leaving 8 bases between them. The CDR3 spans 15 residues. The CDR3 here is CASSQTGFYNSPLHF. The CDR3 DNA sequence: TGTGCCAGCAGCCAAACGGGATTCTATAATTCACCCCTCCACTTT.

The chain is built from TRBV3-1 (or the pseudogene TRBV3-2) and TRBJ1-5; 11 nucleotides match TRBD1. The ends lost 0 bases at V and 1 base at J; junction bases unmatched: 5. The CDR3 runs to 18 residues. The V gene's germline CDR1 is LGHDT and CDR2 YNNKEL (reference sequence). CDR3 in amino acids: CASSQDTGQGASNQPQHF. The CDR3 bases are TGTGCCAGCAGCCAAGATACCGGACAGGGGGCAAGCAATCAGCCCCAGCATTTT.

CDR3: CATMAGTGAEAFF. CDR3 coding DNA: TGTGCCACCATGGCCGGGACAGGGGCTGAAGCTTTCTTT. The chain joins TRBV3-1 (or the pseudogene TRBV3-2) to TRBJ1-1, with 10 bases identical to TRBD1. Germline V gives CDR1 LGHDT, CDR2 YNNKEL (reference sequence). Trimming cost V 10 bases and J 6 bases; bases outside gene matches: 8. CDR3 size: 13 residues.

The chain uses TRBV7-9 and TRBJ1-2, with D perhaps TRBD1 (5 bases). CDR1 is SEHNR and CDR2 is FQNEAQ in the germline V gene (reference sequence). This CDR3 contains 14 residues. Trimming removed 5 bases at V and 4 bases at J, with 14 bases between. DNA for the CDR3: TGTGCCAGCAGCCCCCGCGGGGCTAGCTATGGCTACACCTTC. Its protein is CASSPRGASYGYTF.

This clone was found a few times. The V call is TRBV7-9, the J call TRBJ2-2, with a weak D call TRBD2 (6 bases). V dropped 5 bases and J dropped 7 bases, with 20 bases sitting between them. The CDR3 length is 16 residues. CDR1 and CDR2 from the germline V gene are SEHNR and FQNEAQ (reference sequence). The CDR3 sequence: CASSPTGTQVGGELFF. The CDR3, as DNA: TGTGCCAGCAGCCCAACCGGGACTCAGGTTGGCGGGGAGCTGTTTTTT.

The chain couples TRBV4-3 to TRBJ2-1; tentative D call: TRBD2 (6 bases). V was clipped by 0 bases and J by 7 bases, with 16 bases between them. Germline CDR1 LGHNA, CDR2 YSLEER. There are 16 residues in the CDR3. CDR3 loop: CASSQDPPPTSNEQFF. As DNA, the CDR3 is TGCGCCAGCAGCCAAGACCCCCCACCGACTAGTAATGAGCAGTTCTTC.

The chain combines TRBV7-2 with TRBJ2-3, with no clear D. Trimming cost V 6 bases and J 0 bases, with 13 bases left between them. Germline CDR1 is SGHTA and CDR2 is FQGNSA. This CDR3 has 15 amino acids. The CDR3 bases are TGTGCCAGCAGGTATCCGTCAACTAGCACAGATACGCAGTATTTT. It translates to CASRYPSTSTDTQYF.

The chain carries TRBV7-9 and TRBJ1-1, with 8 bases matching TRBD1. The CDR3 is 14 residues long. J gave up 1 base and V 6 bases, and 4 bases lay outside the gene matches. Germline CDR1 reads SEHNR; CDR2 reads FQNEAQ (reference sequence). In DNA form, the CDR3 reads TGTGCCAGCAGGCCCGGGACAGGGAACACTGAAGCTTTCTTT. Translating gives CASRPGTGNTEAFF.

The V and J genes are TRBV11-2 and TRBJ2-1; the D gene is possibly TRBD2 (6 bases). The CDR3 is 15 amino acids. V was shortened by 3 bases and J by 2 bases, with 11 bases between the two germline ends. Germline-derived CDR1 and CDR2 are SGHAT and FQNNGV. Here the CDR3 reads CASSLVGGPYNEQFF. CDR3 nucleotides: TGTGCCAGCAGCTTGGTGGGGGGACCCTACAATGAGCAGTTCTTC.

J is TRBJ1-3 and V is TRBV6-5; tentatively, D is TRBD1 (6 bases). The CDR3 totals 16 residues. Per germline, CDR1 MNHEY and CDR2 SVGAGI. The germline V and J ends were trimmed by 0 bases and 3 bases, with 12 bases remaining between them. The DNA of the CDR3 is TGTGCCAGCAGTTACTCGTTCCAGGGGTATGGAAACACCATATATTTT. Translated, it gives CASSYSFQGYGNTIYF.

The gene calls are TRBV7-3 and TRBJ1-1, with D maybe TRBD1 (6 bases). The CDR3 contains 13 residues. Trimming took off 2 bases at V and 6 bases at J, with 10 bases between the two ends. CDR1 and CDR2 from the germline V gene are SGHTA and FQGTGA. The CDR3 DNA reads TGTGCCAGCAGCTTATCCAGGGGCGCTGAAGCTTTCTTT. Translating gives CASSLSRGAEAFF.

The chain employs TRBV7-9 and TRBJ2-3, with D tentatively TRBD2 (6 bases). Germline lookup yields CDR1 SEHNR and CDR2 FQNEAQ (reference sequence). Trimming cost V 0 bases and J 2 bases, with 12 bases left between them. CDR3 length: 16 amino acids. The CDR3 sequence is CASSLAVGGTTDTQYF. The CDR3, as DNA: TGTGCCAGCAGCTTAGCGGTAGGAGGGACCACAGATACGCAGTATTTT.

The chain uses TRBV21-1 and TRBJ2-5; the D call in the table, TRBD1, was not verified against the DNA. TRBV21-1 is an annotated pseudogene. This CDR3 contains 15 residues. The CDR3 loop reads CASSKTGVAQETQYF. Written as DNA, the CDR3 is TGTGCCAGCAGCAAAACAGGGGTCGCTCAAGAGACCCAGTACTTC.

In DNA form, the CDR3 reads TGTGCCACCAGCAGAGTAGAAGGACAGGGGGCCTACGAGCAGTACTTC. Protein: CATSRVEGQGAYEQYF. The V gene is TRBV15, the J gene TRBJ2-7; 10 bases align to TRBD1. CDR3 length equals 16 residues. Trimming cost V 1 base and J 2 bases; bases outside gene matches: 5. The germline V gene encodes CDR1 LNHNV and CDR2 YYDKDF (reference sequence).

The table lists this clone with a few counts. One end of the junction is discordant with germline, which a read error may explain. The CDR3, as DNA: TGTGCCAGCAGCGAAGAGGACAGCCATCTCTACGAGCAGTACTTC. Translating gives CASSEEDSHLYEQYF. V and J are TRBV6-1 and TRBJ2-7, with D perhaps matching TRBD1 (6 bases). Germline assignment: CDR1 MNHNS and CDR2 SASEGT. This CDR3 contains 15 residues.

This clone has only a few counts. CDR3 sequence: CASSYSRGSQETQYF. The CDR3 DNA follows: TGTGCCAGCAGTTACTCCAGGGGGAGCCAAGAGACCCAGTACTTC. The J gene is TRBJ2-5, the V gene TRBV6-2 or TRBV6-3; TRBD1 agrees at 7 bases. CDR3 length: 15 amino acids. Losses at the gene ends were 0 bases for V and 1 base for J; bases not matched to a gene: 2. Per the germline V gene, CDR1 is MNHEY and CDR2 is SVGEGT.

This chain links TRBV4-3 with TRBJ1-4; D is unresolved. V was shortened by 1 base and J by 5 bases, with 8 bases between the two germline ends. Germline V gene sequence: CDR1 LGHNA, CDR2 YSLEER. CDR3 length: 14 residues. CDR3 nucleotide sequence: TGCGCCAGCAGCCAAGTTCACCGGAATGAAAAACTGTTTTTT. Translation: CASSQVHRNEKLFF.

The DNA of the CDR3 is TGTGCCAGCAGGGGTCATAGCCGGGACAGGGGCAACACCATATATTTT. Protein: CASRGHSRDRGNTIYF. The chain has TRBV28 and TRBJ1-3, with 10 bases lining up with TRBD1. The CDR3 extends over 16 amino acids. V trimming: 6 bases; J trimming: 7 bases; junction bases outside the gene matches: 12. Germline V lookup: CDR1 MDHEN, CDR2 SYDVKM.

This clone occurred a few times. The V and J genes are TRBV7-2 and TRBJ2-5; a possible D gene is TRBD1 (5 bases). Per germline, CDR1 SGHTA and CDR2 FQGNSA. This CDR3 has 15 amino acids. V lost 5 bases and J 2 bases, leaving 15 bases between the germline ends. The CDR3 reads CASSTQTASQETQYF. The DNA for the CDR3 is TGTGCCAGCAGCACCCAGACAGCGTCTCAAGAGACCCAGTACTTC.

This clone came up once. V is TRBV30 and J is TRBJ2-7, with TRBD2 identical over 7 bases. V dropped 4 bases and J dropped 7; count of bases not matched to a gene: 7. Germline V CDR1 and CDR2: GTSNPN, SVGIG (reference sequence). This CDR3 comprises 12 residues. In DNA form, the CDR3 reads TGTGCCTGGACCCGGGGGAGGGGTGAGCAGTACTTC. This codes for CAWTRGRGEQYF.

The CDR3 region has the DNA TGTGCCATTTTAAGTCGCGACGAGCAGTACTTC. This codes for CAILSRDEQYF. The chain has TRBV10-3 and TRBJ2-7; no reliable D call. Trimming stripped 9 bases from V and 5 bases from J, with 11 bases between. This CDR3 has 11 residues. Germline V gene lookup returns CDR1 ENHRY and CDR2 SYGVKD.

The chain combines TRBV6-2 or TRBV6-3 with TRBJ1-2; 7 bases are a match to TRBD1. Per the germline V gene, CDR1 is MNHEY and CDR2 is SVGEGT. Germline trimming cut 6 bases from V and 3 bases from J; bases unmatched to any gene: 4. This CDR3 comprises 13 residues. CDR3 coding DNA: TGTGCCAGCAGCTTAGGGACAGACTATGGCTACACCTTC. It yields the protein CASSLGTDYGYTF.

This chain uses TRBV12-3 or TRBV12-4 with TRBJ1-1, with unresolved D. The CDR3 is made up of 13 amino acids. The germline V and J ends were trimmed by 3 bases and 1 base, with 6 bases remaining between them. CDR3 in amino acids: CASSFSTNTEAFF. Here the CDR3 DNA reads TGTGCCAGCAGTTTTAGTACGAACACTGAAGCTTTCTTT.

The chain links TRBV28 to TRBJ1-2; weak D call: TRBD1 (6 bases). Germline V gives CDR1 MDHEN, CDR2 SYDVKM. The CDR3 runs to 13 residues. The V end was cut by 10 bases, the J end by 4 bases, with 16 bases between. The CDR3 DNA sequence: TGTGCCATCAACAGGGAAATCGGCTATGGCTACACCTTC. Protein: CAINREIGYGYTF.

The gene calls are TRBV7-9 and TRBJ1-6; TRBD1 matches 8 bases. CDR1 SEHNR and CDR2 FQNEAQ come from the germline V gene (reference sequence). J lost 4 bases, V lost 4 bases, and 6 bases had no gene match. This CDR3 is 16 amino acids long. CDR3 sequence (DNA): TGTGCCAGCAGCTCGACCAGGACAGGGTATAATTCACCCCTCCACTTT. This gives the protein CASSSTRTGYNSPLHF. The full variable domain, completed using reference TRBV7-9 and TRBJ1-6, is DTGVSQNPRHKITKRGQNVTFRCDPISEHNRLYWYRQTLGQGPEFLTYFQNEAQLEKSRLLSDRFSAERPKGSFSTLEIQRTEQGDSAMYLCASSSTRTGYNSPLHFGNGTRLTVT.